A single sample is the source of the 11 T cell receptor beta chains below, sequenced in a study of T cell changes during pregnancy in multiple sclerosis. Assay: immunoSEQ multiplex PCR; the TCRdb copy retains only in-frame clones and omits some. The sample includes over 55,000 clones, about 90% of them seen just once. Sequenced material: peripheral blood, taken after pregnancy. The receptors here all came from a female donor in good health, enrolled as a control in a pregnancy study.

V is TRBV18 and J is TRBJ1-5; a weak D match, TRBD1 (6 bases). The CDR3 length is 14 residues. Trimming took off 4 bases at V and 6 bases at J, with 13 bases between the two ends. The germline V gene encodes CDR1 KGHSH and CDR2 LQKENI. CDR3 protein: CASSRSPGVQPQHF. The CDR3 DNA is TGTGCCAGCTCACGATCTCCAGGGGTTCAGCCCCAGCATTTT.

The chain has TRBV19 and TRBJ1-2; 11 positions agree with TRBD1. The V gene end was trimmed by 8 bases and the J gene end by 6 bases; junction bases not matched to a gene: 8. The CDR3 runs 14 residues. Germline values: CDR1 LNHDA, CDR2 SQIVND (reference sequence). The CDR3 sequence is CASLRDRGTDGYTF. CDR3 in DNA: TGTGCCAGTCTCCGGGACAGGGGGACCGATGGCTACACCTTC.

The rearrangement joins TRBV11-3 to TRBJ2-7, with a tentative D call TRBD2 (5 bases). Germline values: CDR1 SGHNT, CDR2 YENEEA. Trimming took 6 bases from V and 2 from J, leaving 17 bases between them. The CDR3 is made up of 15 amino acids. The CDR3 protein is CASSPHMTGTYEQYF. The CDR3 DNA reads TGTGCCAGCAGTCCACATATGACGGGAACCTACGAGCAGTACTTC. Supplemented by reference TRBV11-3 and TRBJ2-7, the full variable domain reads EAGVVQSPRYKIIEKKQPVAFWCNPISGHNTLYWYLQNLGQGPELLIRYENEEAVDDSQLPKDRFSAERLKGVDSTLKIQPAELGDSAVYLCASSPHMTGTYEQYFGPGTRLTVT.

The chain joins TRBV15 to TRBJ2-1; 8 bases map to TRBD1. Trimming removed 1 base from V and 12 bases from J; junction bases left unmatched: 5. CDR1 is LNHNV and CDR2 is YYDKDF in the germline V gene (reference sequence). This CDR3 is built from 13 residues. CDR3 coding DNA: TGTGCCACCAGCAGAGCCCCAGGGGGCAGGCAGTTCTTC. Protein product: CATSRAPGGRQFF.

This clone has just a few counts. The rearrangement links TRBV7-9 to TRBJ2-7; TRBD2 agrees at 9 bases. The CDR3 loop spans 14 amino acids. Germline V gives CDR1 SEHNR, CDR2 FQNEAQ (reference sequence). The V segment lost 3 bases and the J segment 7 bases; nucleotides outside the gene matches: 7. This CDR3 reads CASSLAGGPDEQYF. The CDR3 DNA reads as TGTGCCAGCAGCTTGGCGGGAGGGCCGGATGAGCAGTACTTC.

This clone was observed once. CDR3: CASSVGGKDTQYF. CDR3 bases: TGTGCCAGTAGTGTGGGGGGTAAAGATACGCAGTATTTT. The chain couples TRBV19 to TRBJ2-3; tentative D call: TRBD2 (6 bases). Germline V gene sequence: CDR1 LNHDA, CDR2 SQIVND (reference sequence). V dropped 5 bases and J dropped 5 bases, with 11 bases sitting between them. The CDR3 has 13 amino acids.

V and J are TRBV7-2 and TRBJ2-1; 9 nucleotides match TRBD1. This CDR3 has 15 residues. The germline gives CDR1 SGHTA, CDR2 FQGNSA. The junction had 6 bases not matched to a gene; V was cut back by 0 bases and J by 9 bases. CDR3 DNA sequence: TGTGCCAGCAGCTTAGCGGGACAGGGACCGGTTGAGCAGTTCTTC. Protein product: CASSLAGQGPVEQFF.

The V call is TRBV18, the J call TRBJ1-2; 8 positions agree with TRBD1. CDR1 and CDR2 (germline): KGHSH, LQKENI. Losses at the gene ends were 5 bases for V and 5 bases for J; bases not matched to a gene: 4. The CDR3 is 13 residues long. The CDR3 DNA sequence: TGTGCCAGCTCAACCGGGACAGGATATGGCTACACCTTC. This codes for CASSTGTGYGYTF. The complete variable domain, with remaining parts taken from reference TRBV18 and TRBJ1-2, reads NAGVMQNPRHLVRRRGQEARLRCSPMKGHSHVYWYRQLPEEGLKFMVYLQKENIIDESGMPKERFSAEFPKEGPSILRIQQVVRGDSAAYFCASSTGTGYGYTFGSGTRLTVV.

In DNA, the CDR3 is TGTGCCTGGAGCTTAGGGGGTAAAGAGACCCAGTACTTC. Its protein product is CAWSLGGKETQYF. The chain has TRBV30 and TRBJ2-5; the D gene is possibly TRBD1 (6 bases). Trimming left V 3 bases short and J 3 bases short, with 11 bases between. The CDR3 totals 13 residues. Germline V CDR1 and CDR2: GTSNPN, SVGIG (reference sequence). The variable domain in full, completed from reference TRBV30 and TRBJ2-5, reads SQTIHQWPATLVQPVGSPLSLECTVEGTSNPNLYWYRQAAGRGLQLLFYSVGIGQISSEVPQNLSASRPQDRQFILSSKKLLLSDSGFYLCAWSLGGKETQYFGPGTRLLVL.

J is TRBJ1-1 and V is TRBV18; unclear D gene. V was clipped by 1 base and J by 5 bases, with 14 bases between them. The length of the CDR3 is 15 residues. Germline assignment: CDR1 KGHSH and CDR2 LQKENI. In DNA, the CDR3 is TGTGCCAGCTCACCACTCAGCGAGGTCGGGACTGAAGCTTTCTTT. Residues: CASSPLSEVGTEAFF.

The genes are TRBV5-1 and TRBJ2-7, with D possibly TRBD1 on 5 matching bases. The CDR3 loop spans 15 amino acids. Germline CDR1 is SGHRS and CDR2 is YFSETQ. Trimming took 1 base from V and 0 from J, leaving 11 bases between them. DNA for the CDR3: TGCGCCAGCAGCTTGCCATCGACAGCCTCCTACGAGCAGTACTTC. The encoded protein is CASSLPSTASYEQYF.